The T cell receptor beta chain described here comes from a study of response to subunit inactivated influenza vaccine. The germline CDR1 and CDR2 sequences are WSHSY and SAAADI. Trimming cost V 1 base and J 14 bases, with 13 bases left between them. The CDR3 runs 12 residues. Each CDR3 protein gets one entry after TCRdb re-called the RT-PCR reads with MiXCR. The repertoire holds about 700,000 distinct CDR3 sequences, approximately 14% seen once, with 5.5% to 7% in the top ten. This clonotype was picked up many times. The target antigen is unknown. Overall study findings and caveats: Authors suggested each seasonal influenza vaccination recruits few new T cells.

The clonotype was recovered from a man over 45 who received an inactivated influenza vaccine. The material was PBMCs from blood, obtained less than 15 days before vaccination. The gene calls are TRBV10-2 and TRBJ2-3, with D perhaps TRBD2 (5 bases). CDR3 nucleotides: TGCGCCAGCAGTGAGTTGGACTCTAGAGCGTATTTT. Its translation: CASSELDSRAYF.